This T cell receptor beta chain is from a study of T cell repertoires in cytomegalovirus infection. On the study more broadly: It was the public TCR beta signatures that indicated both CMV infection and matching HLA type.

Trimming left V 5 bases short and J 1 base short, with 27 bases between. The CDR3 sequence is 20 residues long. Germline V gene data show CDR1 as SGHVT and CDR2 as SQSDAQ. Study-level points and caveats: Ex vivo responses were dominated by HLA-C-restricted CMV-specific TCR beta clonotypes. Of the TCR beta families, the public ones yielded a cumulative frequency that identified carriers of CMV plus the relevant HLA.

Many counts were recorded for this clonotype. Its antigen is not known. Each CDR3 protein gets one entry after TCRdb re-called the reads with MiXCR. Among hundreds of thousands of distinct CDR3 sequences listed, about 9.2% were seen once. This receptor was identified in a human donor in good health (CMV status not recorded). Some clones in this sample may be carry-over from other donors' samples. Sequencing used PBMCs. V is TRBV7-4 and J is TRBJ2-4; TRBD1 is a possible D gene (6 bases). The CDR3 loop is CASSPPPHPDRRKAKNIQYF. DNA of the CDR3: TGTGCCAGCAGCCCCCCCCCTCACCCCGACAGGCGCAAGGCCAAAAACATTCAGTACTTC. Together with reference TRBV7-4 and TRBJ2-4, the CDR3 gives the full variable domain: GAGVSQSPRYKVAKRGRDVALRCDSISGHVTLYWYRQTLGQGSEVLTYSQSDAQRDKSGRPSGRFSAERPERSVSTLKIQRTEQGDSAVYLCASSPPPHPDRRKAKNIQYFGAGTRLSVL.